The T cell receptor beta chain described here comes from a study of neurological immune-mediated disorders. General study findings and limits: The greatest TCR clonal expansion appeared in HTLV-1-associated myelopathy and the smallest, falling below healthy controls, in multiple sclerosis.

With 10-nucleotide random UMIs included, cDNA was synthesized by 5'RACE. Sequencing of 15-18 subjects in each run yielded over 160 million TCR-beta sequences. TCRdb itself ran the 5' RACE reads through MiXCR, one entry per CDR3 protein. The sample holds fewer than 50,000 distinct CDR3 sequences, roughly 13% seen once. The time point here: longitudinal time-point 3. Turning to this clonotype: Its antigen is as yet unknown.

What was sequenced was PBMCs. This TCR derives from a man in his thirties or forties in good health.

The CDR3 is CATSRAGLSDEQYF. For the CDR3, the DNA is TGTGCCACCAGCAGAGCGGGTTTGAGCGACGAGCAGTACTTC. The rearrangement links TRBV15 to TRBJ2-7; D is uncertain. Trimming removed 1 base from V and 5 bases from J, with 12 bases in between. This CDR3 is built from 14 residues. Germline V lookup: CDR1 LNHNV, CDR2 YYDKDF (reference sequence).